This TCR beta chain was recorded in a study of T cell responses to AZD1222 COVID-19 vaccine. The protocol was immunoSEQ multiplex PCR, while the TCRdb copy is restricted to in-frame clones and leaves out a portion. Of about 140,000 clones in the sample, around 91% are singletons; the top ten hold about 4.8%. The CDR3 has 14 amino acids. Germline lookup yields CDR1 MNHEY and CDR2 SVGAGI. V was pared by 5 bases and J by 4 bases, with 14 bases between. The TCR originated in an adult in good health. The rearrangement uses TRBV6-5 and TRBJ2-5; possible D gene TRBD2, 6 bases. The sample consisted of peripheral blood, taken on day 0 of AZD1222 vaccination. CDR3 residues: CASSRAGESETQYF. CDR3 nucleotide sequence: TGTGCCAGCAGTCGAGCGGGTGAATCAGAGACCCAGTACTTC.